This T cell receptor beta chain came from a study of cytomegalovirus exposure and HLA in healthy donors. The CDR3 totals 15 residues. The V end lost 1 base, the J end lost 1 base, and 12 bases lay between the germline ends. The germline V gene encodes CDR1 SGHRS and CDR2 YFSETQ. Donors sampled were nominally healthy, though unrecorded immune exposures were likely. PCR employed 60 Vbeta and 13 Jbeta primers. Measured with immunoSEQ multiplex PCR; TCRdb has only the in-frame clones, and not every one. Of 160,000 or so clones in the sample, roughly 85% were seen once. This sequence joins TRBV5-1 and TRBJ2-7, with a weak D call TRBD2 (6 bases). Sequenced material: PBMCs. The TCR comes from a man aged 40-55 years in good health and CMV-seropositive. In DNA form, the CDR3 reads TGCGCCAGCAGCTTGATGGGGGGTCGGTCCTACGAGCAGTACTTC. Amino acids: CASSLMGGRSYEQYF.